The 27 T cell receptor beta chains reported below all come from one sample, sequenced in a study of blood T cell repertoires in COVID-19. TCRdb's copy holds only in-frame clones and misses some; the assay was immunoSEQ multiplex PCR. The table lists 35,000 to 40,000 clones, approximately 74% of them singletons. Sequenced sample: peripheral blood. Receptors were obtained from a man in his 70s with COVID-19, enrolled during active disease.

CDR3 residues: CASSLGRALNSPLHF. The CDR3 bases are TGTGCCAGCAGCTTAGGGAGGGCATTGAATTCACCCCTCCACTTT. This chain uses TRBV7-6 with TRBJ1-6; D is uncertain. The V gene lost 1 base and the J gene lost 7 bases, with 11 bases spanning the gap. The CDR3 has 15 residues. CDR1 SGHVS and CDR2 FNYEAQ come from the germline V gene.

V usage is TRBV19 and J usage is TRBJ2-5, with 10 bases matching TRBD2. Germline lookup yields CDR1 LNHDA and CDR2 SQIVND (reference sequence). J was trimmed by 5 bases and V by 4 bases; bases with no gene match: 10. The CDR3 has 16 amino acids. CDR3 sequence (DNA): TGTGCCAGTAGTAGAATTACCGGGACTAGCGCGGAGACCCAGTACTTC. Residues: CASSRITGTSAETQYF.

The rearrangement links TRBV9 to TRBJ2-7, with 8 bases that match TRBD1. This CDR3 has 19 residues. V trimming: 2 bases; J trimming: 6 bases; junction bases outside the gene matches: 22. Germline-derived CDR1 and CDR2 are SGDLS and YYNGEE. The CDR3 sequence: CASSVDWTGLGHRYSEQYF. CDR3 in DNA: TGTGCCAGCAGCGTTGACTGGACAGGGCTCGGTCATCGGTACAGCGAGCAGTACTTC. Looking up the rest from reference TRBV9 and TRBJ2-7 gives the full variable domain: DSGVTQTPKHLITATGQRVTLRCSPRSGDLSVYWYQQSLDQGLQFLIQYYNGEERAKGNILERFSAQQFPDLHSELNLSSLELGDSALYFCASSVDWTGLGHRYSEQYFGPGTRLTVT.

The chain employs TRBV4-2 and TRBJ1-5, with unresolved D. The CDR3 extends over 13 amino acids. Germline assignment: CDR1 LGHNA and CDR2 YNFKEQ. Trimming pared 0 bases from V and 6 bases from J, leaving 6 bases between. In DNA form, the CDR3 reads TGTGCCAGCAGCCAAGACAATAGTCAGCCCCAGCATTTT. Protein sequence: CASSQDNSQPQHF.

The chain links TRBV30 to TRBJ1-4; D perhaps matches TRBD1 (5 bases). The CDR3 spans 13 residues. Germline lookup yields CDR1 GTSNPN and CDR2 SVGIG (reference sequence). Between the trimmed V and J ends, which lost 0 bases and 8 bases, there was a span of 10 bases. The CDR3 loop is CAWSVGGGEKLFF. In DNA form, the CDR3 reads TGTGCCTGGAGTGTCGGGGGAGGGGAAAAACTGTTTTTT.

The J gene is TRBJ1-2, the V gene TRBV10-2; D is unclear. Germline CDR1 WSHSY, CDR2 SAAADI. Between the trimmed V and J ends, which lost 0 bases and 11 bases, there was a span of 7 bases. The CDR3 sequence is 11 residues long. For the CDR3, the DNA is TGCGCCAGCAGTGAGTCCCGGGGATACACCTTC. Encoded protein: CASSESRGYTF.

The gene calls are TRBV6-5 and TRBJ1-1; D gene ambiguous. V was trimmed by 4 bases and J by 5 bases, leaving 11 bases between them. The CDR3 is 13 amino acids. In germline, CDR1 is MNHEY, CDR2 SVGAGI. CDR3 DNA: TGTGCCAGCAGTTCTGAGAGGGTGACTGAAGCTTTCTTT. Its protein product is CASSSERVTEAFF.

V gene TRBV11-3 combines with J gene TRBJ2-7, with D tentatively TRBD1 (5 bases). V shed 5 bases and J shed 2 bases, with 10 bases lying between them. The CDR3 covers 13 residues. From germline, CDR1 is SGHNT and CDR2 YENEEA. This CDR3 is CASSPPGTYEQYF. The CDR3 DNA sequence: TGTGCCAGCAGCCCTCCAGGGACCTACGAGCAGTACTTC.

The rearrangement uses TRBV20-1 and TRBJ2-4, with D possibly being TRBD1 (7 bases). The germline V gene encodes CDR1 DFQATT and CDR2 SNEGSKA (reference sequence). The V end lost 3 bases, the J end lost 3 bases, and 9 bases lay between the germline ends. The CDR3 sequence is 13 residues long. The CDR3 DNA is TGCAGTGCTAGTCAGGGGGGCAAAAACATTCAGTACTTC. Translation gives CSASQGGKNIQYF.

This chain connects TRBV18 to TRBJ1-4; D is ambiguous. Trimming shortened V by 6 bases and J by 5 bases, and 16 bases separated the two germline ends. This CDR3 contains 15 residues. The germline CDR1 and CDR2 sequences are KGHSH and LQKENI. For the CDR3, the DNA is TGTGCCAGCTCTCGAGGGCCAGGATTAAATGAAAAACTGTTTTTT. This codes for CASSRGPGLNEKLFF.

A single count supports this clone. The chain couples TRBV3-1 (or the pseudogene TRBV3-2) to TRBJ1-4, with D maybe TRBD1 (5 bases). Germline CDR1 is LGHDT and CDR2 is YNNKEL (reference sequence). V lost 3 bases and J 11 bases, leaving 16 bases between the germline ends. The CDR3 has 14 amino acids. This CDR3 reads CASSQDTGLRKLFF. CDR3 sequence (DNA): TGTGCCAGCAGCCAGGATACAGGTCTAAGGAAACTGTTTTTT.

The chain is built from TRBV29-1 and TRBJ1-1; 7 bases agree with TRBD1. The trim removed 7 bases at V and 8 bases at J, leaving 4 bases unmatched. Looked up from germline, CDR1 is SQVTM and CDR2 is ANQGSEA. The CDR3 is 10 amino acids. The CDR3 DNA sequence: TGCAGCGGAGGGGGCAGAGAAGCTTTCTTT. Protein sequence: CSGGGREAFF. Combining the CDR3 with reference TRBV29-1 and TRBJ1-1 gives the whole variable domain SAVISQKPSRDICQRGTSLTIQCQVDSQVTMMFWYRQQPGQSLTLIATANQGSEATYESGFVIDKFPISRPNLTFSTLTVSNMSPEDSSIYLCSGGGREAFFGQGTRLTVV.

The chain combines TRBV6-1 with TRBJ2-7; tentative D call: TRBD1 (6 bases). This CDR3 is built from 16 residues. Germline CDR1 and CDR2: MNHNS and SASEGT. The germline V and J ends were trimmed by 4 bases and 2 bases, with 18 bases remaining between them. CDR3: CASSGGTGSLTYEQYF. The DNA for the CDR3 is TGTGCCAGCAGTGGCGGAACAGGGAGCCTTACCTACGAGCAGTACTTC.

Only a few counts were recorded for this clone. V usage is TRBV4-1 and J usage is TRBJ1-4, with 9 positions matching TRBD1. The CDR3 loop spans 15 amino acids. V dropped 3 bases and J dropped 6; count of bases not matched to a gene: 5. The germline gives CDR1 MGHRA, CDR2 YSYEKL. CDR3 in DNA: TGCGCCAGCAGCCACGACGGACAGGGGCATGAAAAACTGTTTTTT. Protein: CASSHDGQGHEKLFF.

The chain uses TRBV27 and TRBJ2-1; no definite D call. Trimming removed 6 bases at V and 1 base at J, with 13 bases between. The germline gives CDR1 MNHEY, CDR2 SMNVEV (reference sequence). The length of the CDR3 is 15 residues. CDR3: CASRSVKASYNEQFF. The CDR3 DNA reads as TGTGCCAGCAGGTCCGTAAAAGCTTCCTACAATGAGCAGTTCTTC.

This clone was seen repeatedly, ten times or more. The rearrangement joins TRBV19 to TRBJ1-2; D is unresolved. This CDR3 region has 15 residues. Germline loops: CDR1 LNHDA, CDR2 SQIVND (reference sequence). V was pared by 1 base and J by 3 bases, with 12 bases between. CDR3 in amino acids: CASSIGRTNDYGYTF. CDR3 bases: TGTGCCAGTAGTATAGGGAGGACGAACGACTATGGCTACACCTTC.

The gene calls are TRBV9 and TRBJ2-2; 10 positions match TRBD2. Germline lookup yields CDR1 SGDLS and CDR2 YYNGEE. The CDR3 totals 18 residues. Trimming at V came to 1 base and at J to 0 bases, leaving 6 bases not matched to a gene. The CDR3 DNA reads TGTGCCAGCAGCGTACGTTGGACTAGCGGAGCGAACACCGGGGAGCTGTTTTTT. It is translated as CASSVRWTSGANTGELFF.

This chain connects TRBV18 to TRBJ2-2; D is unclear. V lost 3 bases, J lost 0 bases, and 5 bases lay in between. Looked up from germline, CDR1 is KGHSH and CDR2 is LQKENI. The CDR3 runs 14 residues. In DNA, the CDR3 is TGTGCCAGCTCACCCGTTACGAACACCGGGGAGCTGTTTTTT. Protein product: CASSPVTNTGELFF.

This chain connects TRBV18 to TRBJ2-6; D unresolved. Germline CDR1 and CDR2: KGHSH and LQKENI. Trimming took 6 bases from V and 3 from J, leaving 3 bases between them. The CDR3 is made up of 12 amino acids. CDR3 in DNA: TGTGCCAGCTCCCTTGGGGCCAACGTCCTGACTTTC. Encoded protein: CASSLGANVLTF.

DNA of the CDR3: TGTGCCAGCAGTGAATTGGCTGCACGTTCTGAGCAGTTCTTC. It yields the protein CASSELAARSEQFF. This rearrangement joins TRBV2 to TRBJ2-1; D gene ambiguous. Germline CDR1 SNHLY, CDR2 FYNNEI. The ends were cut back, 2 bases at V and 9 bases at J, with 14 bases in the middle. This CDR3 is 14 amino acids long.

CDR3: CASSPYRTSGSFIQYF. Here the CDR3 DNA reads TGTGCCAGCTCCCCCTATAGGACTAGCGGGAGTTTCATTCAGTACTTC. The rearrangement links TRBV18 to TRBJ2-4, with 13 bases that match TRBD2. V gave up 6 bases and J gave up 9 bases; unmatched junction bases: 11. CDR1 KGHSH and CDR2 LQKENI come from the germline V gene. The CDR3 runs to 16 residues. The full variable domain, completed using reference TRBV18 and TRBJ2-4, is NAGVMQNPRHLVRRRGQEARLRCSPMKGHSHVYWYRQLPEEGLKFMVYLQKENIIDESGMPKERFSAEFPKEGPSILRIQQVVRGDSAAYFCASSPYRTSGSFIQYFGAGTRLSVL.

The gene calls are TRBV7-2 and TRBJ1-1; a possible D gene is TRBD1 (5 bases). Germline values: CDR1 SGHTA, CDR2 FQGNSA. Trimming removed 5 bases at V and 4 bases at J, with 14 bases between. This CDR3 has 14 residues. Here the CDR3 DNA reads TGTGCCAGCAGCCTCCCGGGTAGGGGCACTGAAGCTTTCTTT. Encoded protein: CASSLPGRGTEAFF.

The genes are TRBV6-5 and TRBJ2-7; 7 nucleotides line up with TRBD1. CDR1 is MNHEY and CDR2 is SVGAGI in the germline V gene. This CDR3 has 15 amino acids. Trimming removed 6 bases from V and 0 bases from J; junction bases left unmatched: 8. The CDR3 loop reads CASSRDRDPSYEQYF. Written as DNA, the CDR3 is TGTGCCAGCAGCCGGGACAGAGATCCCTCCTACGAGCAGTACTTC.

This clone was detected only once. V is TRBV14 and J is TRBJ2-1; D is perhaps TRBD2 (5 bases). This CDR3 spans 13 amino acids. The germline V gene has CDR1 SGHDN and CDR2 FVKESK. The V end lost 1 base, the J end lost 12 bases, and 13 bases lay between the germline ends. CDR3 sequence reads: CASSQGAAARQFF. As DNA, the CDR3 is TGTGCCAGCAGCCAAGGGGCAGCGGCCCGGCAGTTCTTC.

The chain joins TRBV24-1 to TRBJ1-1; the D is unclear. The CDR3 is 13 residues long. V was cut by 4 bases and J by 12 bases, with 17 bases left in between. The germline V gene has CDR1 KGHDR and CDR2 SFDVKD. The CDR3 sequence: CATSDGIPGKPFF. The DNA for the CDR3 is TGTGCCACCAGTGACGGGATCCCGGGGAAACCTTTCTTT.

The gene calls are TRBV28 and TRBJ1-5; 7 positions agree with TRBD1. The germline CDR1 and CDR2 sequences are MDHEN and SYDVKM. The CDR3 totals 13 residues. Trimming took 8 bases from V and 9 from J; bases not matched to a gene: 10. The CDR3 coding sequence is TGTGCCAGCCGGGCAGGGGGTGTCTTGCCCCAGCATTTT. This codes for CASRAGGVLPQHF.

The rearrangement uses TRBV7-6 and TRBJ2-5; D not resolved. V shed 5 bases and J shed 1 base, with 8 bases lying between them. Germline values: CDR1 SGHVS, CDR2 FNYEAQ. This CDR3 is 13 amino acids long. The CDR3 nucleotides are TGTGCCAGCAGCCCCCAGGCCCAAGAGACCCAGTACTTC. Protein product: CASSPQAQETQYF.